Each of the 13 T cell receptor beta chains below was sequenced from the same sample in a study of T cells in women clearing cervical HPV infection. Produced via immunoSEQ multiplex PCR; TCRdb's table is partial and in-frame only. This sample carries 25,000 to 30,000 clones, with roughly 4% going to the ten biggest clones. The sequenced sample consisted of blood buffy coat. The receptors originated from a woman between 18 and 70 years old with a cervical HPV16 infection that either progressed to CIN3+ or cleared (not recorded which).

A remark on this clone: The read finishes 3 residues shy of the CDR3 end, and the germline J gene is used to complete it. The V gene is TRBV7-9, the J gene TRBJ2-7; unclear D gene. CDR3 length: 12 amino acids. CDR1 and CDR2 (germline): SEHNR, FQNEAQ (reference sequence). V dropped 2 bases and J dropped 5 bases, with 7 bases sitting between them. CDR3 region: CASSLIADEQYF. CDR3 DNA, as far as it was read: TGTGCCAGCAGCTTAATCGCAGACGAG.

The CDR3: CASSIQQGGLGVGELFF. The CDR3 bases that were read are TGTGCCAGTAGTATACAACAGGGGGGGTTAGGAGTCGGGGAG. This chain joins TRBV19 and TRBJ2-2; perhaps TRBD1 as D (8 bases). The DNA ends 3 residues before the CDR3 does, and the rest of the CDR3 is filled in from the germline J gene. V lost 2 bases to trimming and J lost 7 bases, with 20 bases between them. The CDR3 sequence is 17 residues long. Looked up from germline, CDR1 is LNHDA and CDR2 is SQIVND (reference sequence).

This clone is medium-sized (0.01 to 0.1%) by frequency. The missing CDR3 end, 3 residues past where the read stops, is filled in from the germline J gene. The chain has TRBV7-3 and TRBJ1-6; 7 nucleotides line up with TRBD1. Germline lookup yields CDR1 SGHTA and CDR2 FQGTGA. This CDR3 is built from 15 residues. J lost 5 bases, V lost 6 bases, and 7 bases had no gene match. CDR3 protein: CASRPTGTDNSPLHF. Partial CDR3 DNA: TGTGCCAGCAGACCAACCGGGACAGATAATTCACCC. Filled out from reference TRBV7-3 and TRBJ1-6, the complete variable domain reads GAGVSQTPSNKVTEKGKYVELRCDPISGHTALYWYRQSLGQGPEFLIYFQGTGAADDSGLPNDRFFAVRPEGSVSTLKIQRTERGDSAVYLCASRPTGTDNSPLHFGNGTRLTVT.

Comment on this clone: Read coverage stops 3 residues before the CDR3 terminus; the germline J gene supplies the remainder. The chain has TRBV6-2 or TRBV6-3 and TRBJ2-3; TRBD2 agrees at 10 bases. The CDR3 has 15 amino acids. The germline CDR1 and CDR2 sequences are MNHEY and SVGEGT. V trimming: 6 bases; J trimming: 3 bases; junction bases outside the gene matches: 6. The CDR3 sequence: CASRPPSGGTDTQYF. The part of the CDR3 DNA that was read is TGTGCCAGCAGACCCCCTAGCGGGGGAACAGATACG.

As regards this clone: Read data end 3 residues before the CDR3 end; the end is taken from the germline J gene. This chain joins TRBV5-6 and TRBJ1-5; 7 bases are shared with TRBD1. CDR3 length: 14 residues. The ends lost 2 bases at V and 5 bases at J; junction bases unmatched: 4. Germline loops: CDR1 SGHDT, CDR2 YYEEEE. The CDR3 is CASSLRQGHQPQHF. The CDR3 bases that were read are TGTGCCAGCAGCTTAAGACAGGGTCATCAGCCC.

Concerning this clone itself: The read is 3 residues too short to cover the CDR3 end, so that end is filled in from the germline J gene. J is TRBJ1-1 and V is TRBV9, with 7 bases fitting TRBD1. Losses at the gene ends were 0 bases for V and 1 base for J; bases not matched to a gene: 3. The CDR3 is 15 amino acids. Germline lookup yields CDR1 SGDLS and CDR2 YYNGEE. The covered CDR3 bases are TGTGCCAGCAGCGTAGAGGGGACAGAGAACACTGAA. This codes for CASSVEGTENTE. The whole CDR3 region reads CASSVEGTENTEAFF. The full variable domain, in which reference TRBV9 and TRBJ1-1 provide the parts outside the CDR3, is DSGVTQTPKHLITATGQRVTLRCSPRSGDLSVYWYQQSLDQGLQFLIQYYNGEERAKGNILERFSAQQFPDLHSELNLSSLELGDSALYFCASSVEGTENTEAFFGQGTRLTVV.

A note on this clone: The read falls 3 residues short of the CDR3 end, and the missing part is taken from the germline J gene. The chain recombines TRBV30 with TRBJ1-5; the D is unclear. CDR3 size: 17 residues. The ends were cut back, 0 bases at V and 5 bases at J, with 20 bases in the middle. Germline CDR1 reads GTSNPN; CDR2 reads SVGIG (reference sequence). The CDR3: CAWSVPLFGVLDQPQHF. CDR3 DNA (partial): TGTGCCTGGAGTGTACCACTCTTCGGGGTATTGGATCAGCCC.

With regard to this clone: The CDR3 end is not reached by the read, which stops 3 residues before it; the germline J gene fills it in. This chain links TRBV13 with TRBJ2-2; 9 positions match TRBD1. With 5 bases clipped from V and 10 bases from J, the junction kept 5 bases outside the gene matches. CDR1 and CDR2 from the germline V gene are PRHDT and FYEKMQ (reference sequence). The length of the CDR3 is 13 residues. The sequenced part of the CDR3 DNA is TGTGCCAGCAGCCTAACAGGGGGCGAGGAG. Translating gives CASSLTGGEE. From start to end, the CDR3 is CASSLTGGEELFF.

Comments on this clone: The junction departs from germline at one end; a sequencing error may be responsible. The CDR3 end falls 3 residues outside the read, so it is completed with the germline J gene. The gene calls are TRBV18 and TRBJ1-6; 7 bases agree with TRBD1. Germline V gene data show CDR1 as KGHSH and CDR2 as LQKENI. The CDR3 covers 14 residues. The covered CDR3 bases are TGTGTCAGCTCACTACAGGGGTTCGGGTCACCC. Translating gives CVSSLQGFGSP. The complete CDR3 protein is CVSSLQGFGSPLHF.

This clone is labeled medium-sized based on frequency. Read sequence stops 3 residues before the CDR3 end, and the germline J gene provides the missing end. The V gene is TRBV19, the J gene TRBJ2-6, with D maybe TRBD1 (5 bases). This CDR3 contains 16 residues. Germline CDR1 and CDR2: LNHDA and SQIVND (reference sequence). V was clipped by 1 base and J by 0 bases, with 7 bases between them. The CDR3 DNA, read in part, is TGTGCCAGTAGTATAGTTCAGGGCTCTGGGGCCAACGTC. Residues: CASSIVQGSGANV. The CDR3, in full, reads CASSIVQGSGANVLTF.

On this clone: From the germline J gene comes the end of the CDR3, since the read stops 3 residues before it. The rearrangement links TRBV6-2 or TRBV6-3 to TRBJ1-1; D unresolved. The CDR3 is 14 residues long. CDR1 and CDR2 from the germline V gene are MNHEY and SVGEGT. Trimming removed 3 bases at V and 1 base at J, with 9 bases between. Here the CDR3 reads CASSYSSSNTEAFF. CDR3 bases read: TGTGCCAGCAGTTATTCCAGTTCGAACACTGAA.

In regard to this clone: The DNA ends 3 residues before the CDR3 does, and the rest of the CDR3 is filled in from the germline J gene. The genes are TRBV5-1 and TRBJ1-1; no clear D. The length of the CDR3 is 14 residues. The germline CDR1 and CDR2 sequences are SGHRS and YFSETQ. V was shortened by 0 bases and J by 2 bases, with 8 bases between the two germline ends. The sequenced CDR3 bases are TGCGCCAGCAGCTTGGACAGCCCCAACACTGAA. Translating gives CASSLDSPNTE. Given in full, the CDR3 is CASSLDSPNTEAFF.

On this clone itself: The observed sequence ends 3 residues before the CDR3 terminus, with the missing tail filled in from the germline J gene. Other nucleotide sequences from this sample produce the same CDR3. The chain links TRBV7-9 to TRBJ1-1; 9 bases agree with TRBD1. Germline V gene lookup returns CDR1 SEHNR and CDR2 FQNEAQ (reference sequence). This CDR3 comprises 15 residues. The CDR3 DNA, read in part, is TGTGCCAGCAGCTTAGTTGGGACAGGGAAAGAGACC. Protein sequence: CASSLVGTGKET. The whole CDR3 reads CASSLVGTGKETAFF.